This TCR beta chain was recovered during a study of shared clonotypes between healthy human individuals. Study-wide context: Sampling drew on donors who were a couple of women and a few men aged 18 to 49.

The CDR3 is made up of 14 amino acids. Germline V gene data show CDR1 as MDHEN and CDR2 as SYDVKM. V was trimmed by 5 bases and J by 3 bases, leaving 10 bases between them. Naive-designated CD8 cells lacked CD45RO, were positively enriched for CCR7, and omitted terminally differentiated effector memory CD45RA+ cells. The method was immunoSEQ multiplex PCR; TCRdb's version includes in-frame clones alone and lacks a portion of them. The sample records about 1.9 million clones, around 95% being singletons. The receptor was isolated from a man between 18 and 35 years old in good health. Some clones in this sample may be carry-over from other donors' samples. Sequencing was done on a sample of naive CD8+ T cells from PBMCs. The chain carries TRBV28 and TRBJ2-2, with D possibly matching TRBD2 (6 bases). CDR3 DNA sequence: TGTGCCAGCAGTCCCCTAGCGTACACCGGGGAGCTGTTTTTT. It translates to CASSPLAYTGELFF.